The clone carrying this T cell receptor (beta chain) was observed many times. Its antigen is undetermined. The data are from a study of breast tumors, draining lymph nodes, adjacent tissues. Study-wide results and limits: Luminal-like breast cancer showed significantly greater tumor-nontumor repertoire similarity than basal-like breast cancer did. The data were judged consistent with most tumor T cells coming from lymph node and expanding in tumor. Tumor TCR diversity was below lymph nodes but above nontumor tissue.

Via MiXCR, TCRdb re-called the multiplex PCR reads, giving one row per CDR3 protein. Here the sample spans some 150,000 distinct CDR3 sequences, 30% to 40% being singletons. Germline lookup yields CDR1 MNHNS and CDR2 SASEGT. There are 14 residues in the CDR3. Unmatched junction bases numbered 5, after V lost 5 bases and J lost 2 bases. Samples came from axillary lymph nodes draining the breast cancer. Input material: axillary lymph node tissue. This TCR came from a female donor with breast cancer. Some clones in this sample may be carry-over from other donors' samples. The chain couples TRBV6-1 to TRBJ2-7; TRBD1 aligns across 8 bases. In DNA, the CDR3 is TGTGCCAGCAGTCCCGGGACAGGCCCCTACGAGCAGTACTTC. Translating gives CASSPGTGPYEQYF.